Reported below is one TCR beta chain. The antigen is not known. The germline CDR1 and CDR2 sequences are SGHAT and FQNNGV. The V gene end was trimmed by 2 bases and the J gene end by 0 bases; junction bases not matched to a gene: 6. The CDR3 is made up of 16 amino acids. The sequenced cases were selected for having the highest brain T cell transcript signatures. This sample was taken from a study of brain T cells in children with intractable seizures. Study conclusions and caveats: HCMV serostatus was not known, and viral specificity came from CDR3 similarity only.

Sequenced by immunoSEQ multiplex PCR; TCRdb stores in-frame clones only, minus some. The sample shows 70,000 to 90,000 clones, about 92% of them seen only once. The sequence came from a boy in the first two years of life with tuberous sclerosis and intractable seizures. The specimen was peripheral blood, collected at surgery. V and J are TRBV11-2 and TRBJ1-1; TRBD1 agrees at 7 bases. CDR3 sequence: CASSLYGDSLNTEAFF. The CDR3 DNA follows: TGTGCCAGCAGCTTATATGGGGACAGTCTGAACACTGAAGCTTTCTTT.